This T cell receptor (beta chain) is from a study of human T cells and chemical hapten exposure. V was shortened by 2 bases and J by 13 bases, with 15 bases between the two germline ends. CDR3 length: 12 residues. Germline loops: CDR1 SGHVS, CDR2 FQNEAQ. This clonotype was detected a few times. Its antigen is unidentified. Documented time point: patch test 1, 2 weeks after DPC sensitization. As for treatment: therapeutic diphenylcyclopropenone sensitization with weekly scalp DPC. Study-wide points: Following DPC sensitization, TCRs present above 1 in 1000 frequency showed no change.

The library tagged each cDNA molecule with unique molecular identifiers. Each CDR3 protein gets one entry after TCRdb re-called the RACE reads with MiXCR. The sample gives some 91,000 distinct CDR3 sequences, roughly 12% of which show up once; approximately 2.1% is in the top ten. This TCR was sampled from a woman in her forties with alopecia areata. Some clones in this sample may be carry-over from other donors' samples. The chain carries TRBV7-8 and TRBJ2-7; D tentatively fits TRBD1 or TRBD2 (7 bases each). This material consisted of whole blood, taken in connection with sensitization to the hapten diphenylcyclopropenone (DPC). CDR3 coding DNA: TGTGCCAGCAGCTTAAATGGGAGGGGGCGATACTTC. Translated, it gives CASSLNGRGRYF.